Listed below are T cell receptor beta chains from one sample, sequenced in a study of blood T cell repertoires in COVID-19. Only in-frame clones appear in the TCRdb table, and some are missing; sequencing was by immunoSEQ multiplex PCR. This sample carries around 150,000 clones, 70% to 90% of them seen once, and the ten largest clones take under 8.5%. The sample was peripheral blood. The receptor set was obtained from a woman aged 60 to 75 with COVID-19, enrolled during active disease. The CDR3 runs from the conserved cysteine through the conserved F or W. D genes are given only for firm matches. Clone size is given for some rows only: seen once, a few or many times, or a class if the clone is expanded.

j_gene: TRBJ1-4; abundance: NA; v_gene: TRBV6-2/TRBV6-3; d_gene: NA; CDR3aa: CASSYGSTLTNEKLFF; CDR3nt: TGTGCCAGCAGTTACGGCTCAACCCTTACTAATGAAAAACTGTTTTTT
j_gene: TRBJ2-1; abundance: few; v_gene: TRBV27; d_gene: TRBD2; CDR3aa: CASSFRREKQFF; CDR3nt: TGTGCCAGCAGTTTCCGGCGGGAGAAGCAGTTCTTC
j_gene: TRBJ2-1; abundance: NA; v_gene: TRBV5-4; d_gene: TRBD2; CDR3aa: CASSSGTSSSYNEQFF; CDR3nt: TGTGCCAGCAGTTCCGGGACTAGTTCCTCCTACAATGAGCAGTTCTTC
j_gene: TRBJ1-5; abundance: NA; v_gene: TRBV29-1; d_gene: NA; CDR3aa: CSVDRNQPQHF; CDR3nt: TGCAGCGTTGACAGAAATCAGCCCCAGCATTTT
j_gene: TRBJ2-5; abundance: NA; v_gene: TRBV7-3; d_gene: NA; CDR3aa: CASSSSGSLETQYF; CDR3nt: TGTGCCAGCAGCTCCTCCGGGAGCTTAGAGACCCAGTACTTC
j_gene: TRBJ1-5; abundance: once; v_gene: TRBV7-9; d_gene: NA; CDR3aa: CASAGTPSQPQHF; CDR3nt: TGTGCCAGCGCCGGGACACCTAGTCAGCCCCAGCATTTT
j_gene: TRBJ1-1; abundance: NA; v_gene: TRBV2; d_gene: TRBD1; CDR3aa: CASSPGGDRPEAFF; CDR3nt: TGTGCCAGCAGCCCAGGGGGGGACAGGCCGGAAGCTTTCTTT
j_gene: TRBJ1-6; abundance: NA; v_gene: TRBV18; d_gene: TRBD1; CDR3aa: CASSPKGQGNSPLHF; CDR3nt: TGTGCCAGCTCACCAAAGGGACAGGGCAATTCACCCCTCCACTTT
j_gene: TRBJ1-2; abundance: once; v_gene: TRBV2; d_gene: NA; CDR3aa: CASSVGEYGYTF; CDR3nt: TGTGCCAGCAGTGTTGGAGAGTATGGCTACACCTTC
j_gene: TRBJ1-1; abundance: once; v_gene: TRBV2; d_gene: NA; CDR3aa: CASSLLATEAFF; CDR3nt: TGTGCCAGCAGTCTTTTGGCAACTGAAGCTTTCTTT